One T cell receptor (beta chain) is described in this entry. Antigen: not known. The data belong to a study of T cell responses to AZD1222 COVID-19 vaccine. Germline assignment: CDR1 MGHDK and CDR2 SYGVNS. The germline V and J ends were trimmed by 1 base and 4 bases, with 13 bases remaining between them. The CDR3 length is 15 residues. Study-level results: Repertoire sampling happened only post peak T cell response. Just a handful of AZD1222 recipients were seropositive at baseline.

The data were produced by immunoSEQ multiplex PCR, yet TCRdb's version contains in-frame clones alone and is incomplete. The sample carries about 120,000 clones, around 90% recorded once. Specimen: peripheral blood, collected on day 0 of AZD1222 vaccination. The V call is TRBV25-1, the J call TRBJ1-2, with D perhaps matching TRBD1 (6 bases). The clonotype was recovered from an adult in good health. CDR3 residues: CASSESITGIYGYTF. CDR3 coding DNA: TGTGCCAGCAGTGAATCCATTACAGGGATCTATGGCTACACCTTC.